A single sample is the source of the 30 T cell receptor beta chains below, sequenced in a study. In TCRdb, the 5' RACE reads were re-called with MiXCR into one record per CDR3 protein. Here the sample spans roughly 39,000 distinct CDR3 sequences, 15% to 20% being singletons. The sample taken for sequencing was naive CD4+ T cells sorted from a lymph node. The subset: naive CD4+ T cells, CD4+CD45RA+CD25-. Receptors originate from a female donor with breast cancer.

Notes on this clonotype: This clone may be a read error of a much larger clone one base away. The chain combines TRBV7-2 with TRBJ2-1, with no clear D. The CDR3 has 13 residues. Germline CDR1 reads SGHTA; CDR2 reads FQGNSA. The CDR3 loop is CASSLVGGDEQIF. The CDR3 nucleotides read TGTGCCAGCAGCTTAGTGGGTGGCGATGAGCAGATCTTC. Complete variable domain (other parts from reference TRBV7-2 and TRBJ2-1): GAGVSQSPSNKVTEKGKDVELRCDPISGHTALYWYRQSLGQGLEFLIYFQGNSAPDKSGLPSDRFSAERTGGSVSTLTIQRTQQEDSAVYLCASSLVGGDEQIFGPGTRLTVL.

This clonotype came up a few times. The chain links TRBV5-1 to TRBJ1-2, with 7 bases that match TRBD1. In germline, CDR1 is SGHRS, CDR2 YFSETQ. V lost 0 bases to trimming and J lost 2 bases; unmatched junction nucleotides: 4. The CDR3 runs 15 residues. CDR3 residues: CASSLAGTVNYGYTF. CDR3 sequence (DNA): TGCGCCAGCAGCTTGGCCGGGACAGTCAACTATGGCTACACCTTC.

The V call is TRBV7-9, the J call TRBJ1-1; the D gene is possibly TRBD1 (5 bases). There are 13 residues in the CDR3. Germline loops: CDR1 SEHNR, CDR2 FQNEAQ (reference sequence). Trimming pared 11 bases from V and 0 bases from J, leaving 13 bases between. CDR3 bases: TGTGCCGGAACGGCGGGGGTGAACACTGAAGCTTTCTTT. Amino acid sequence: CAGTAGVNTEAFF.

This clonotype was found a few times. The chain employs TRBV5-1 and TRBJ2-7; TRBD1 agrees at 7 bases. This CDR3 has 13 residues. In germline, CDR1 is SGHRS, CDR2 YFSETQ. V lost 5 bases, J lost 2 bases, and 4 bases stayed unmatched. The DNA for the CDR3 is TGCGCCAGCAGATGGGACAGAACCTACGAGCAGTACTTC. This sequence encodes CASRWDRTYEQYF.

This clonotype was seen at least ten times. In DNA form, the CDR3 reads TGCGCCAGCAGCTTGGACAGGGGGCGAGACATTCAGTACTTC. It codes for CASSLDRGRDIQYF. V usage is TRBV5-1 and J usage is TRBJ2-4; TRBD1 aligns across 9 bases. The V gene end was trimmed by 0 bases and the J gene end by 8 bases; junction bases not matched to a gene: 3. In germline, CDR1 is SGHRS, CDR2 YFSETQ. The CDR3 extends over 14 amino acids.

The CDR3 DNA is TGTGCCAGCAGCCAAGTAGCGGGAGTGGGAAGGGAGCAGTTCTTC. It yields the protein CASSQVAGVGREQFF. The rearrangement joins TRBV4-2 to TRBJ2-1; 9 nucleotides agree with TRBD2. Looked up from germline, CDR1 is LGHNA and CDR2 is YNFKEQ. This CDR3 comprises 15 residues. The V gene end was trimmed by 1 base and the J gene end by 10 bases; junction bases not matched to a gene: 8.

The chain joins TRBV28 to TRBJ2-7; D might be TRBD1 or TRBD2, each matching 5 bases. The V end lost 7 bases, the J end lost 0 bases, and 16 bases lay between the germline ends. Germline lookup yields CDR1 MDHEN and CDR2 SYDVKM. The CDR3 has 15 residues. Here the CDR3 reads CASTGGREFSYEQYF. CDR3 sequence (DNA): TGTGCCAGCACAGGAGGCAGGGAGTTCTCCTACGAGCAGTACTTC.

On this clonotype itself: The junction does not match germline at one end; this may be a read error. The rearrangement uses TRBV5-1 and TRBJ1-1; D is unclear. Germline V gene sequence: CDR1 SGHRS, CDR2 YFSETQ. CDR3 length equals 14 residues. CDR3 in amino acids: CANSLGGSNTEAFF. DNA of the CDR3: TGCGCCAACAGCTTGGGAGGGTCGAACACTGAAGCTTTCTTT.

This clonotype was seen a few times. The chain recombines TRBV7-8 with TRBJ1-1; no definite D call. The CDR3 runs to 14 residues. Trimming shortened V by 1 base and J by 1 base, and 7 bases separated the two germline ends. Germline V lookup: CDR1 SGHVS, CDR2 FQNEAQ. CDR3 nucleotide sequence: TGTGCCAGCAGCTTAGTATCAGGGAACACTGAAGCTTTCTTT. Amino acids: CASSLVSGNTEAFF.

Comments on this clonotype: At one end, the junction sequence differs from germline, possibly due to a read error. The chain carries TRBV7-3 and TRBJ2-1, with TRBD2 identical over 13 bases. The CDR3 has 17 amino acids. Germline CDR1 SGHTA, CDR2 FQGTGA. This CDR3 reads CASSLTGLAGSYSEQFF. The CDR3 nucleotides are TGTGCCAGCAGCTTAACGGGACTAGCGGGGTCCTACAGTGAGCAGTTCTTC.

The chain has TRBV18 and TRBJ2-7; no definite D call. Germline V gene lookup returns CDR1 KGHSH and CDR2 LQKENI. The CDR3 contains 14 residues. Trimming took off 5 bases at V and 2 bases at J, with 13 bases between the two ends. The CDR3 is CASSSTTGAYEQYF. DNA for the CDR3: TGTGCCAGCTCATCAACGACTGGAGCCTACGAGCAGTACTTC.

V and J are TRBV6-1 and TRBJ1-1; possible D gene TRBD1, 5 bases. V lost 3 bases to trimming and J lost 6 bases, with 11 bases between them. Germline CDR1 and CDR2: MNHNS and SASEGT. The CDR3 covers 13 residues. The CDR3 DNA is TGTGCCAGCAGTGAGGGGGGAGGCGCTGAAGCTTTCTTT. This codes for CASSEGGGAEAFF.

A remark on this clonotype: Possible read error: a much larger clone is one base away. V is TRBV12-3 or TRBV12-4 and J is TRBJ1-1; a weak D match, TRBD1 (5 bases). The CDR3 totals 15 residues. In DNA, the CDR3 is TGTGCCAGCAGTTCGCCCCGGGACGGTAACACTGAAGCTTCCTTT. This translates into CASSSPRDGNTEASF.

This clonotype was counted at least ten times. The rearrangement uses TRBV4-1 and TRBJ1-2; D may be TRBD1 (5 bases). V gave up 4 bases and J gave up 6 bases, with 12 bases separating them. The CDR3 runs to 13 residues. The V gene's germline CDR1 is MGHRA and CDR2 YSYEKL. The DNA for the CDR3 is TGCGCCAGCAGCCGGGTGGGGCTGGATGGCTACACCTTC. Translating it yields CASSRVGLDGYTF.

The rearrangement joins TRBV10-3 to TRBJ1-3; TRBD1 matches 8 bases. In germline, CDR1 is ENHRY, CDR2 SYGVKD. V was pared by 3 bases and J by 4 bases, with 8 bases of the junction left unmatched. This CDR3 spans 16 amino acids. CDR3 in DNA: TGTGCCATCAGTGACCTCCCGGACAGGGCCGGAAACACCATATATTTT. This gives the protein CAISDLPDRAGNTIYF.

This clonotype was recorded at least ten times. The chain employs TRBV7-6 and TRBJ1-1; no firm D call. The CDR3 loop spans 17 amino acids. Germline CDR1 reads SGHVS; CDR2 reads FNYEAQ. With 2 bases removed from V and 1 base from J, the gap between germline ends came to 17 bases. CDR3 residues: CASSLFNPGWGNTEAFF. The CDR3 DNA reads as TGTGCCAGCAGCTTATTCAACCCAGGCTGGGGGAACACTGAAGCTTTCTTT.

This clonotype was observed a few times. V gene TRBV5-6 combines with J gene TRBJ2-7, with D uncertain. V lost 4 bases and J 3 bases, leaving 14 bases between the germline ends. Per germline, CDR1 SGHDT and CDR2 YYEEEE. The CDR3 has 14 residues. The CDR3 DNA follows: TGTGCCAGCAGCATGGACCGAACGGGCTACGAGCAGTACTTC. Translation gives CASSMDRTGYEQYF.

The sample holds a few counts of this clonotype. The CDR3 is CASSLVTDEQYF. The DNA for the CDR3 is TGTGCCAGCAGCTTGGTAACGGACGAGCAGTACTTC. This rearrangement joins TRBV11-2 to TRBJ2-7; D ambiguous. This CDR3 comprises 12 residues. The germline gives CDR1 SGHAT, CDR2 FQNNGV. Trimming took off 3 bases at V and 5 bases at J, with 8 bases between the two ends.

This clonotype was observed at least ten times. The gene calls are TRBV7-2 and TRBJ1-6; no clear D. The V end lost 2 bases, the J end lost 6 bases, and 11 bases lay between the germline ends. This CDR3 contains 15 residues. Germline V gives CDR1 SGHTA, CDR2 FQGNSA. In nucleotides, the CDR3 is TGTGCCAGCAGCTTAAGGCAGACTATTAATTCACCCCTCCACTTT. Translation gives CASSLRQTINSPLHF.

The V and J genes are TRBV4-1 and TRBJ1-2, with D perhaps matching TRBD1 (6 bases). V lost 3 bases, J lost 5 bases, and 13 bases lay in between. This CDR3 is 14 amino acids long. Per germline, CDR1 MGHRA and CDR2 YSYEKL. CDR3 protein: CASSQGGQKYGYTF. Here the CDR3 DNA reads TGCGCCAGCAGCCAGGGAGGACAGAAGTATGGCTACACCTTC.

The chain recombines TRBV7-2 with TRBJ2-7; D unclear. CDR3 length: 13 amino acids. Germline CDR1 SGHTA, CDR2 FQGNSA. The germline V and J ends were trimmed by 3 bases and 7 bases, with 13 bases remaining between them. CDR3 in amino acids: CASSFRRTDEQYF. CDR3 in DNA: TGTGCCAGCAGCTTTAGACGGACGGATGAGCAGTACTTC. Full variable domain (rest looked up from reference TRBV7-2 and TRBJ2-7): GAGVSQSPSNKVTEKGKDVELRCDPISGHTALYWYRQSLGQGLEFLIYFQGNSAPDKSGLPSDRFSAERTGGSVSTLTIQRTQQEDSAVYLCASSFRRTDEQYFGPGTRLTVT.

The chain couples TRBV5-1 to TRBJ2-7; TRBD2 aligns across 9 bases. The CDR3 totals 15 residues. Germline V CDR1 and CDR2: SGHRS, YFSETQ. The junction had 5 bases not matched to a gene; V was cut back by 3 bases and J by 1 base. The CDR3 loop is CASSSELAGSYEQYF. The CDR3 nucleotides read TGCGCCAGCAGCTCTGAACTAGCGGGTTCCTACGAGCAGTACTTC.

The V call is TRBV2, the J call TRBJ1-4; D not certain. V gave up 7 bases and J gave up 0 bases, with 9 bases separating them. Germline V CDR1 and CDR2: SNHLY, FYNNEI. This CDR3 region has 14 residues. The CDR3 loop is CASTRQATNEKLFF. CDR3 DNA: TGTGCCAGCACAAGGCAGGCAACTAATGAAAAACTGTTTTTT. The whole variable domain, remainder taken from reference TRBV2 and TRBJ1-4, is EPEVTQTPSHQVTQMGQEVILRCVPISNHLYFYWYRQILGQKVEFLVSFYNNEISEKSEIFDDQFSVERPDGSNFTLKIRSTKLEDSAMYFCASTRQATNEKLFFGSGTQLSVL.

This clonotype appeared a few times. The chain joins TRBV20-1 to TRBJ2-2; 7 nucleotides line up with TRBD1. The V and J ends lost 1 base and 3 bases, in that order; junction bases with no gene match: 8. CDR3 length equals 16 residues. The germline gives CDR1 DFQATT, CDR2 SNEGSKA (reference sequence). The CDR3 here is CSARAADRADTGELFF. The DNA for the CDR3 is TGCAGTGCTAGAGCGGCTGACAGGGCGGACACCGGGGAGCTGTTTTTT.

Turning to this clonotype: With a much larger clone just one base away, this may be a read error. A read error is likely, as this CDR3 ends without the conserved phenylalanine or tryptophan. The chain carries TRBV5-1 and TRBJ2-2, with D perhaps matching TRBD2 (5 bases). This CDR3 is 14 amino acids long. V shed 6 bases and J shed 4 bases, with 13 bases lying between them. Germline V gives CDR1 SGHRS, CDR2 YFSETQ. This chain's CDR3 is CASTPRGGTGELFS. For the CDR3, the DNA is TGCGCCAGCACTCCCCGGGGTGGCACCGGGGAGCTGTTTTCT.

About this clonotype: Since a much larger clone is just one base distant, this may be a read error. No conserved phenylalanine or tryptophan is present at the end of the CDR3, so a read error is the likely explanation. The chain recombines TRBV4-1 with TRBJ2-1; D possibly corresponds to TRBD2 (5 bases). Per the germline V gene, CDR1 is MGHRA and CDR2 is YSYEKL. Trimming removed 0 bases at V and 6 bases at J, with 9 bases between. This CDR3 comprises 14 residues. CDR3 loop: CASSQDASSNEQFL. The DNA of the CDR3 is TGCGCCAGCAGCCAAGATGCTAGCAGCAATGAGCAGTTCCTC.

This clonotype was counted a few times. The chain carries TRBV29-1 and TRBJ2-1; unclear D gene. Between the trimmed V and J ends, which lost 4 bases and 6 bases, there was a span of 16 bases. Germline CDR1 reads SQVTM; CDR2 reads ANQGSEA. The CDR3 runs to 14 residues. CDR3 loop: CSVGPRADFNEQFF. The DNA of the CDR3 is TGCAGCGTTGGACCAAGGGCAGACTTCAATGAGCAGTTCTTC.

This clonotype was counted only a few times. The genes are TRBV7-9 and TRBJ1-1; no clear D gene. CDR1 SEHNR and CDR2 FQNEAQ come from the germline V gene (reference sequence). The CDR3 is 15 residues long. Trimming shortened V by 2 bases and J by 6 bases, and 16 bases separated the two germline ends. The CDR3, as DNA: TGTGCCAGCAGCTTACCCTCGCAGCTTTTAGCTGAAGCTTTCTTT. It codes for CASSLPSQLLAEAFF.

The chain links TRBV20-1 to TRBJ2-3, with 7 bases identical to TRBD2. Germline V gene data show CDR1 as DFQATT and CDR2 as SNEGSKA (reference sequence). The junction had 10 bases not matched to a gene; V was cut back by 0 bases and J by 1 base. The CDR3 is 17 amino acids. DNA for the CDR3: TGCAGTGCTAGAGATCTTTTCCTTAGCGGGCGCACAGATACGCAGTATTTT. It translates to CSARDLFLSGRTDTQYF.

Regarding this clonotype: Being one base from a much bigger clone, this may be a read error. The chain has TRBV12-3 or TRBV12-4 and TRBJ2-4; 8 bases align to TRBD1. This CDR3 has 14 amino acids. Here the CDR3 reads CANSLQGARNIQYF. The DNA of the CDR3 is TGTGCCAACAGTTTGCAGGGGGCACGTAACATTCAGTACTTC.